A single sample is the source of the 8 T cell receptor beta chains below, sequenced in a study of T cell repertoires in cytomegalovirus infection. TCRdb independently ran MiXCR on the reads; one entry per CDR3 protein. The sample includes about half a million distinct CDR3 sequences, roughly 42% of them seen just once. These receptors are not linked to any known antigen. The sequencing used cultured PBMCs, collected from culture after CMV antigen stimulation. These receptors were collected from a human donor in good health (CMV status not recorded). Some clones in this sample may be carry-over from other donors' samples.

The CDR3, as DNA: TGTGCCAGCAGGGAACTACTAGCGGGAGGAACAGATACGCAGTATTTT. Translated: CASRELLAGGTDTQYF. The gene calls are TRBV7-9 and TRBJ2-3, with 12 bases fitting TRBD2. Trimming took 6 bases from V and 3 from J; bases not matched to a gene: 7. Germline V lookup: CDR1 SEHNR, CDR2 FQNEAQ (reference sequence). This CDR3 has 16 amino acids.

V and J are TRBV12-3 or TRBV12-4 and TRBJ1-1; possible D gene TRBD1, 6 bases. V lost 6 bases and J lost 5, with 13 bases in between. The CDR3 has 13 amino acids. The DNA for the CDR3 is TGTGCCAGCAGAGGGGGATTTAGGACTGAAGCTTTCTTT. Residues: CASRGGFRTEAFF.

This clonotype was counted a few times. The rearrangement uses TRBV7-9 and TRBJ2-3, with D hard to call. The length of the CDR3 is 15 residues. V was shortened by 3 bases and J by 4 bases, with 14 bases between the two germline ends. Per the germline V gene, CDR1 is SEHNR and CDR2 is FQNEAQ (reference sequence). For the CDR3, the DNA is TGTGCCAGCAGCTTTGAACTGATCGGTCCAGATACGCAGTATTTT. Translating it yields CASSFELIGPDTQYF.

The chain uses TRBV4-3 and TRBJ1-1; D not certain. CDR1 and CDR2 from the germline V gene are LGHNA and YSLEER. V shed 4 bases and J shed 0 bases, with 15 bases lying between them. The CDR3 spans 16 residues. The CDR3, as DNA: TGCGCCAGCAGCCCCCAAACTGTCAGCTTGAACACTGAAGCTTTCTTT. Translation: CASSPQTVSLNTEAFF.

This chain connects TRBV12-3 or TRBV12-4 to TRBJ1-5, with D possibly TRBD1 on 5 matching bases. Trimming took off 4 bases at V and 3 bases at J, with 7 bases between the two ends. The CDR3 totals 13 residues. This chain's CDR3 is CASSSGHNQPQHF. CDR3 nucleotide sequence: TGTGCCAGCAGTTCCGGACACAATCAGCCCCAGCATTTT.

In its sample, this clonotype was seen a few times. The CDR3 protein is CASSLVGPEGEQYF. The CDR3 DNA reads TGTGCCAGCAGCTTAGTTGGGCCCGAAGGCGAGCAGTACTTC. This chain uses TRBV7-2 with TRBJ2-7; no definite D call. Germline values: CDR1 SGHTA, CDR2 FQGNSA. The CDR3 totals 14 residues. Trimming pared 1 base from V and 6 bases from J, leaving 13 bases between.

The chain joins TRBV12-3 or TRBV12-4 to TRBJ2-3; no firm D call. The CDR3 is 15 amino acids. Trimming left V 6 bases short and J 2 bases short, with 15 bases between. The CDR3 sequence is CASSPRWWDTDTQYF. CDR3 bases: TGTGCCAGCAGCCCTCGGTGGTGGGACACAGATACGCAGTATTTT.

The chain combines TRBV2 with TRBJ2-1, with D tentatively TRBD2 (6 bases). The CDR3 totals 14 residues. Germline V gene lookup returns CDR1 SNHLY and CDR2 FYNNEI. V was cut by 5 bases and J by 6 bases, with 14 bases left in between. The CDR3 DNA reads TGTGCCAGCAGTACCGGGACTGTGGGCAATGAGCAGTTCTTC. This gives the protein CASSTGTVGNEQFF.